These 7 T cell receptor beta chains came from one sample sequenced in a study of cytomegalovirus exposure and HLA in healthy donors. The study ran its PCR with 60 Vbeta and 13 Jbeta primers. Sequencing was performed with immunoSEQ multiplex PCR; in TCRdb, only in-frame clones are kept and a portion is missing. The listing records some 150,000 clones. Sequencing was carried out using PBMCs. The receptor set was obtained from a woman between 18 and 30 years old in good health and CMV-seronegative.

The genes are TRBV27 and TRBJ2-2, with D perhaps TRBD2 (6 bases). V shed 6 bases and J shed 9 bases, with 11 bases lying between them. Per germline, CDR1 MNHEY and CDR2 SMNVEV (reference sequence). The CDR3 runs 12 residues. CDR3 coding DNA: TGTGCCAGCAGCCTCGGGGGAAGGGAGCTGTTTTTT. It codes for CASSLGGRELFF.

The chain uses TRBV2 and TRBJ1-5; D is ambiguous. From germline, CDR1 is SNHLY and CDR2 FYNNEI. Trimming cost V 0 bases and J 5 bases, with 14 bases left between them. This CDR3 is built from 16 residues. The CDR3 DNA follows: TGTGCCAGCAGTGAAGCGCGTCGGGAAGATTATCAGCCCCAGCATTTT. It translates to CASSEARREDYQPQHF.

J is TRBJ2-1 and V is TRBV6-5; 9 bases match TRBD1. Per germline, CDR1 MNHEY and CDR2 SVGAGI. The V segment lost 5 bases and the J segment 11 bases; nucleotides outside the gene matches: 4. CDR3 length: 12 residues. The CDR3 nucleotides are TGTGCCAGCAGTCGAGGACAGGGGAAGCAGTTCTTC. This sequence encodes CASSRGQGKQFF.

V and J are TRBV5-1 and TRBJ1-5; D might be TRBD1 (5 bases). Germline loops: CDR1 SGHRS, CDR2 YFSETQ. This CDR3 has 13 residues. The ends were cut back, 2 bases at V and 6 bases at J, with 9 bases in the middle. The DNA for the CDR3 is TGCGCCAGCAGCTTCGAAAGGGGTCAGCCCCAGCATTTT. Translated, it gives CASSFERGQPQHF.

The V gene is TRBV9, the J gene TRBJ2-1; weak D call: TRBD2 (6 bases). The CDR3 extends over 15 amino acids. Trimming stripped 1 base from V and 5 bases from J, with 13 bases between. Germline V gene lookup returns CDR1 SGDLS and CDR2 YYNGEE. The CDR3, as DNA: TGTGCCAGCAGCGTATCCGGGGGAGCGGACAATGAGCAGTTCTTC. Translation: CASSVSGGADNEQFF.

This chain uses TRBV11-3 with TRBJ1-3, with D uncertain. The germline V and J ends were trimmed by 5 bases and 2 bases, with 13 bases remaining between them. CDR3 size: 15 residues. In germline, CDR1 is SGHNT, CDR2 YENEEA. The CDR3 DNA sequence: TGTGCCAGCAGCCCAGCCCGGGATACTGGAAACACCATATATTTT. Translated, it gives CASSPARDTGNTIYF. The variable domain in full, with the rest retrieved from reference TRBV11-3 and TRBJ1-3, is EAGVVQSPRYKIIEKKQPVAFWCNPISGHNTLYWYLQNLGQGPELLIRYENEEAVDDSQLPKDRFSAERLKGVDSTLKIQPAELGDSAVYLCASSPARDTGNTIYFGEGSWLTVV.

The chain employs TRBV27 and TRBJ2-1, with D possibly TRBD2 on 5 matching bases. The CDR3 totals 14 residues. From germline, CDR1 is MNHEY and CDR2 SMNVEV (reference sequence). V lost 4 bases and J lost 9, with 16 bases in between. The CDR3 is CASSSGLRSGEQFF. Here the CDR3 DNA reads TGTGCCAGCAGTTCTGGACTCCGTTCGGGTGAGCAGTTCTTC.